This T cell receptor (beta chain) was captured by sequencing in a study of regulatory T cells in long-lasting Graves disease. As for the study in general: With positive TSH receptor antibodies and over 5 years of antithyroid drugs, Graves' disease was considered persistent.

For this clonotype: Its target is unknown.

iRepertoire HTBI primers and Arm-PCR of CDR3 regions built TCR beta libraries. TCRdb reanalysed the multiplex PCR reads using MiXCR and keeps one entry per CDR3 protein. The table lists 500,000 to 700,000 distinct CDR3 sequences, 25% to 35% of them singletons. Documented time point: persistent/refractory GD, antithyroid drugs over 5 years with positive TRAb. PBMC RNA was the source of the TCR library. Patients were enrolled at an endocrinology department in Xi'an, China. CDR1 and CDR2 (germline): DFQATT, SNEGSKA (reference sequence). Trimming took 1 base from V and 0 from J; bases not matched to a gene: 10. CDR3 length: 19 residues. Study-wide results and caveats: Under persistent disease, TRBV28, TRBJ1-2 and TRBJ2-5 were used preferentially. Newly diagnosed patients shared 850 to 1,000 public clonotypes; persistent patients shared approximately 2,700.

The source material was peripheral blood mononuclear cells (PBMCs), sampled when the disease was refractory, from a patient treated with antithyroid drugs. J is TRBJ1-6 and V is TRBV20-1, with 9 bases matching TRBD1. This TCR came from a female donor with Graves disease. The CDR3 is CSARVKGQGRFSYNSPLHF. DNA of the CDR3: TGCAGTGCTAGAGTCAAGGGACAGGGTCGGTTCTCCTATAATTCACCCCTCCACTTT.